This TCR beta chain was profiled in a study of OX40 agonist ivuxolimab in advanced cancers. Across the study: Allowance was made for prior anti-PD-1, anti-PD-L1 or anti-CTLA-4 therapy, and roughly 39% had some.

On this clone: As yet, its antigen is unknown.

Study observations and caveats: Among the lowest peripheral clonal expansion occurred in 0.1-3.0 mg/kg partial responders.

Germline V gene lookup returns CDR1 MNHNS and CDR2 SASEGT. This CDR3 contains 15 residues. Trimming shortened V by 0 bases and J by 4 bases, and 13 bases separated the two germline ends. Assay used: immunoSEQ multiplex PCR; TCRdb lists only in-frame clones, some missing. This table holds about 23,000 clones, over 70% found once. The material sequenced was CD4+ or CD8+ T cells sorted from blood, taken in a trial of the OX40 agonist ivuxolimab. V usage is TRBV6-1 and J usage is TRBJ2-7; weak D call: TRBD2 (6 bases). The TCR was taken from an adult with an advanced solid tumor such as melanoma, head and neck, liver or kidney cancer. CDR3 in amino acids: CASSEADGGRYEQYF. The CDR3 nucleotides are TGTGCCAGCAGTGAAGCGGACGGGGGACGATACGAGCAGTACTTC.